The rows below give T cell receptor beta chains drawn from one sample of a study of shared clonotypes between healthy human individuals. Sequenced by immunoSEQ multiplex PCR; TCRdb stores in-frame clones only, minus some. The sample holds 2 million to 2.5 million clones, just under 95% seen once. Sequences were obtained from naive CD8+ T cells sorted from blood. The source is a man aged 18 to 35 in good health. CDR3s include the opening cysteine and the closing phenylalanine or tryptophan. A D gene is named only where the DNA matches it firmly. Size values are once, few and many counts, or a class for expanded clones, and some rows have none.

d_gene: NA; v_gene: TRBV25-1; j_gene: TRBJ2-2; abundance: NA; CDR3nt: TGCGCCAGCAGTAGTGACACTAACACCGGGGAGCTGTTTTTT; CDR3aa: CASSSDTNTGELFF
d_gene: NA; v_gene: TRBV5-4; j_gene: TRBJ2-3; abundance: NA; CDR3nt: TGTGCCAGCAGCCCCGCCGGGACGCCCAAAAGAGATACGCAGTATTTT; CDR3aa: CASSPAGTPKRDTQYF
d_gene: NA; v_gene: TRBV7-8; j_gene: TRBJ2-5; abundance: once; CDR3nt: TGTGCCAGCAGGCGGGACGAAGGGGGAGAGACCCAGTACTTC; CDR3aa: CASRRDEGGETQYF
d_gene: NA; v_gene: TRBV5-6; j_gene: TRBJ2-1; abundance: NA; CDR3nt: TGTGCCAGCAGTTATGCGTGGGGGTACAATGAGCAGTTCTTC; CDR3aa: CASSYAWGYNEQFF
d_gene: NA; v_gene: TRBV7-9; j_gene: TRBJ1-1; abundance: once; CDR3nt: TGTGCCAGCAGCCCCCCGGACAGGAACACTGAAGCTTTCTTT; CDR3aa: CASSPPDRNTEAFF
d_gene: NA; v_gene: TRBV9; j_gene: TRBJ1-1; abundance: many; CDR3nt: TGTGCCAGCAGCGTAGCGGGGGAGAGCACTGAAGCTTTCTTT; CDR3aa: CASSVAGESTEAFF
d_gene: NA; v_gene: TRBV5-4; j_gene: TRBJ2-1; abundance: NA; CDR3nt: TGTGCCAGCGGGGAAGGACTATACAATGAGCAGTTCTTC; CDR3aa: CASGEGLYNEQFF
d_gene: TRBD2; v_gene: TRBV7-9; j_gene: TRBJ2-3; abundance: NA; CDR3nt: TGTGCCAGCACTATAGCGGGAGTAATAGATACGCAGTATTTT; CDR3aa: CASTIAGVIDTQYF
d_gene: NA; v_gene: TRBV4-3; j_gene: TRBJ2-7; abundance: NA; CDR3nt: TGCGCCAGCAGCCAAGTAGGAGGTACCTACGAGCAGTACTTC; CDR3aa: CASSQVGGTYEQYF
d_gene: NA; v_gene: TRBV6-5; j_gene: TRBJ1-6; abundance: NA; CDR3nt: TGTGCCAGCAGCGGGTCCTATAATTCACCCCTCCACTTT; CDR3aa: CASSGSYNSPLHF
d_gene: TRBD1; v_gene: TRBV6-7; j_gene: TRBJ2-7; abundance: NA; CDR3nt: TGTGCCAGCAGTTACAGGGACAGGGGAAACGAGCAGTACTTC; CDR3aa: CASSYRDRGNEQYF
d_gene: NA; v_gene: TRBV13; j_gene: TRBJ2-3; abundance: NA; CDR3nt: TGTGCCAGCAGCTTAGGAGGACGGGATACGCAGTATTTT; CDR3aa: CASSLGGRDTQYF
d_gene: TRBD2; v_gene: TRBV2; j_gene: TRBJ2-7; abundance: once; CDR3nt: TGTGCCAGCAGCGCACTAGCGGGAGGGTACGAGCAGTACTTC; CDR3aa: CASSALAGGYEQYF
d_gene: NA; v_gene: TRBV4-1; j_gene: TRBJ1-1; abundance: NA; CDR3nt: TGCGCCAGCAGCCAATTAGGGGGCACTGAAGCTTTCTTT; CDR3aa: CASSQLGGTEAFF
d_gene: NA; v_gene: TRBV2; j_gene: TRBJ2-2; abundance: NA; CDR3nt: TGTGCCAGCATTGGAGAGGGGAGGGAGCTGTTTTTT; CDR3aa: CASIGEGRELFF
d_gene: NA; v_gene: TRBV19; j_gene: TRBJ2-4; abundance: NA; CDR3nt: TGTGCCAGTAATCCCAGGGGGGGCGAAAACATTCAGTACTTC; CDR3aa: CASNPRGGENIQYF
d_gene: NA; v_gene: TRBV4-3; j_gene: TRBJ2-7; abundance: NA; CDR3nt: TGCGCCAGCAGCCAAGAGTTAGTCGGCAGGGTTTCCTACGAGCAGTACTTC; CDR3aa: CASSQELVGRVSYEQYF
d_gene: NA; v_gene: TRBV28; j_gene: TRBJ2-1; abundance: NA; CDR3nt: TGTGCCAGCAGTCCCTCCCGGGGCTATTCCTACAATGAGCAGTTCTTC; CDR3aa: CASSPSRGYSYNEQFF
d_gene: NA; v_gene: TRBV9; j_gene: TRBJ1-3; abundance: NA; CDR3nt: TGTGCCAGCAGCGTAGAGGAAGGGGTGGACACCATATATTTT; CDR3aa: CASSVEEGVDTIYF
d_gene: TRBD1; v_gene: TRBV2; j_gene: TRBJ2-6; abundance: NA; CDR3nt: TGTGCCAGCAGTGGTGGACAGGTTTCTGGGGCCAACGTCCTGACTTTC; CDR3aa: CASSGGQVSGANVLTF
d_gene: TRBD2; v_gene: TRBV7-2; j_gene: TRBJ2-1; abundance: NA; CDR3nt: TGTGCCAGCAGCTTACAGCGGGGACCCCCCTACAATGAGCAGTTCTTC; CDR3aa: CASSLQRGPPYNEQFF
d_gene: NA; v_gene: TRBV7-2; j_gene: TRBJ2-7; abundance: NA; CDR3nt: TGTGCCAGCAGCTTCCGAGGTCCAGCCTACGAGCAGTACTTC; CDR3aa: CASSFRGPAYEQYF
d_gene: NA; v_gene: TRBV6-6; j_gene: TRBJ2-1; abundance: NA; CDR3nt: TGTGCCAGCAGTCCCTCCAATGAGCAGTTCTTC; CDR3aa: CASSPSNEQFF
d_gene: TRBD1; v_gene: TRBV7-4; j_gene: TRBJ1-3; abundance: NA; CDR3nt: TGTGCCAGCAGTGAAACCGGGACAGGGAGGTCTGGAAACACCATATATTTT; CDR3aa: CASSETGTGRSGNTIYF
d_gene: TRBD2; v_gene: TRBV27; j_gene: TRBJ2-1; abundance: NA; CDR3nt: TGTGCCAGCAGTTTTGGCCGCGGGAGTGCTTACAATGAGCAGTTCTTC; CDR3aa: CASSFGRGSAYNEQFF
d_gene: NA; v_gene: TRBV7-6; j_gene: TRBJ2-7; abundance: NA; CDR3nt: TGTGCCAGCAGCTTAGAAGGGTCTGGGTCCAGGGGCGAGCAGTACTTC; CDR3aa: CASSLEGSGSRGEQYF
d_gene: NA; v_gene: TRBV5-6; j_gene: TRBJ2-7; abundance: once; CDR3nt: TGTGCCAGCAGCTACAAGCCGTCCGGGATCGAGCAGTACTTC; CDR3aa: CASSYKPSGIEQYF
d_gene: TRBD1; v_gene: TRBV5-4; j_gene: TRBJ2-7; abundance: NA; CDR3nt: TGTGCCAGCAGCTTGGAGGGGACAGTCTACGAGCAGTACTTC; CDR3aa: CASSLEGTVYEQYF
d_gene: TRBD2; v_gene: TRBV7-9; j_gene: TRBJ2-7; abundance: NA; CDR3nt: TGTGCCAGCAGCTTCTGGGGAGGGAACGAGCAGTACTTC; CDR3aa: CASSFWGGNEQYF
d_gene: TRBD1; v_gene: TRBV30; j_gene: TRBJ2-3; abundance: NA; CDR3nt: TGTGCCTGGAGTTGGCAGGGGGCAATCACAGATACGCAGTATTTT; CDR3aa: CAWSWQGAITDTQYF
d_gene: TRBD2; v_gene: TRBV10-3; j_gene: TRBJ2-1; abundance: NA; CDR3nt: TGTGCCATCAGTGACGTCTCCCCTAGCGGGGGGACTCAGTTCTTC; CDR3aa: CAISDVSPSGGTQFF
d_gene: NA; v_gene: TRBV7-8; j_gene: TRBJ2-5; abundance: NA; CDR3nt: TGTGCCAGCAGCTTAGCACTCGCAGGGAACCCAGAGACCCAGTACTTC; CDR3aa: CASSLALAGNPETQYF
d_gene: NA; v_gene: TRBV30; j_gene: TRBJ2-3; abundance: NA; CDR3nt: TGTGCCTGCTCTGGGGTCGGGGTCACAGATACGCAGTATTTT; CDR3aa: CACSGVGVTDTQYF
d_gene: TRBD1; v_gene: TRBV27; j_gene: TRBJ2-1; abundance: NA; CDR3nt: TGTGCCAGCAGCTGGACAGGGGGCAATGAGCAGTTCTTC; CDR3aa: CASSWTGGNEQFF
d_gene: TRBD1; v_gene: TRBV6-1; j_gene: TRBJ2-3; abundance: once; CDR3nt: TGTGCCAGCAGTGAGACAGGGGGCCTCACAGATACGCAGTATTTT; CDR3aa: CASSETGGLTDTQYF
d_gene: NA; v_gene: TRBV4-1; j_gene: TRBJ2-5; abundance: NA; CDR3nt: TGCGCCAGCAGCCAAGTTCCGGGGGGCTCCGAGACCCAGTACTTC; CDR3aa: CASSQVPGGSETQYF
d_gene: TRBD2; v_gene: TRBV7-9; j_gene: TRBJ2-1; abundance: NA; CDR3nt: TGTGCCAGCAGTATACTAGCGGGAGGTCGCGATGAGCAGTTCTTC; CDR3aa: CASSILAGGRDEQFF
d_gene: TRBD2; v_gene: TRBV4-3; j_gene: TRBJ2-7; abundance: NA; CDR3nt: TGCGCCAGCAGCCAAGAACCCCCTTGGCTAGCGGCTTATGGTGAGCAGTACTTC; CDR3aa: CASSQEPPWLAAYGEQYF
d_gene: NA; v_gene: TRBV27; j_gene: TRBJ2-5; abundance: NA; CDR3nt: TGTGCCAGCAGTTTCCTTTGGGAGACCCAGTACTTC; CDR3aa: CASSFLWETQYF
d_gene: NA; v_gene: TRBV5-8; j_gene: TRBJ2-2; abundance: NA; CDR3nt: TGTGCCAGCAGCGCTGCATTCCTAACGAACACCGGGGAGCTGTTTTTT; CDR3aa: CASSAAFLTNTGELFF
d_gene: TRBD2; v_gene: TRBV5-5; j_gene: TRBJ2-7; abundance: NA; CDR3nt: TGTGCCAGCAGCCCGGGACTAGCGGGGACCTACGAGCAGTACTTC; CDR3aa: CASSPGLAGTYEQYF